The source of this TCR beta chain is a study of T cells in Graves' hyperthyroidism and ophthalmopathy. Whole-study findings and limits: It was a median around seven months before onset that the model predicted ophthalmopathy.

Trimming stripped 0 bases from V and 1 base from J, with 6 bases between. The V gene's germline CDR1 is SGHTA and CDR2 FQGNSA. The CDR3 runs 14 residues. At least ten counts were recorded for this clonotype. Its antigen is unknown. Regions amplified from RNA transcripts were the TCR beta CDR3 regions. Researchers ran a first-round RT-PCR on the TCR CDR3 using the HTBI primer set. In TCRdb, the multiplex PCR reads were re-called with MiXCR into one record per CDR3 protein. The table shows a few hundred thousand distinct CDR3 sequences, with around 42% occurring only once. Stable hyperthyroidism: no ophthalmopathy progression over 18 months of follow-up. Patients aged 18 to 65 had newly diagnosed hyperthyroidism that had lasted under 2 months. Those patients with uncontrolled infection, other autoimmune disease, pregnancy or lactation were excluded.

The TCR comes from a woman in her late teens or twenties with Graves' hyperthyroidism. The chain has TRBV7-2 and TRBJ1-2; D remains unclear. The material sequenced was peripheral blood or thyroid tissue (not recorded which). CDR3 in amino acids: CASSLARLNYGYTF. The CDR3 DNA reads as TGTGCCAGCAGCTTAGCGCGACTTAACTATGGCTACACCTTC. Using reference TRBV7-2 and TRBJ1-2 for the parts outside the CDR3, the full variable domain is GAGVSQSPSNKVTEKGKDVELRCDPISGHTALYWYRQSLGQGLEFLIYFQGNSAPDKSGLPSDRFSAERTGGSVSTLTIQRTQQEDSAVYLCASSLARLNYGYTFGSGTRLTVV.